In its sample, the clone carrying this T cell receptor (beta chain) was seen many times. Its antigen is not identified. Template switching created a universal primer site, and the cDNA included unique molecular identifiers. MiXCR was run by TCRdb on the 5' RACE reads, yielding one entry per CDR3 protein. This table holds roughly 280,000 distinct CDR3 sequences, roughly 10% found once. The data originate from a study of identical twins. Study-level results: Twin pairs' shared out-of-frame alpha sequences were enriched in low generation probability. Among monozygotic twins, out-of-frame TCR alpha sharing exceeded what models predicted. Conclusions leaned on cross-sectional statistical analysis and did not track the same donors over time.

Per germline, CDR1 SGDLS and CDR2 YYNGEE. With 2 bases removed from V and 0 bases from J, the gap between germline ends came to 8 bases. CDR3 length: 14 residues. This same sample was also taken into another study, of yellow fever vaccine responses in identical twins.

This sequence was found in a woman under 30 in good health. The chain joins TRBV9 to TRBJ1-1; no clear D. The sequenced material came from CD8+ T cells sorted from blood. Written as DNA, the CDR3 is TGTGCCAGCAGCGTGGGCAGTTTGAACACTGAAGCTTTCTTT. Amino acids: CASSVGSLNTEAFF. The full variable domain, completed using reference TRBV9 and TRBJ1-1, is DSGVTQTPKHLITATGQRVTLRCSPRSGDLSVYWYQQSLDQGLQFLIQYYNGEERAKGNILERFSAQQFPDLHSELNLSSLELGDSALYFCASSVGSLNTEAFFGQGTRLTVV.